The 20 T cell receptor beta chains below come from one sample, sequenced in a study of CD8 T cells in Susac syndrome. It was with random hexamers that roughly 0.45 to 1 ug RNA was reverse transcribed. TCRdb analysed the immunoSEQ multiplex PCR reads with MiXCR anew, one entry per CDR3 protein. In the table there are roughly 1,200 distinct CDR3 sequences, roughly 69% of which are singletons. Memory subsets for TEMRA sorting were defined by CD27 and CD45RA staining. Sequencing used CD8+ TEMRA cells from PBMCs. Subset meaning: FACS-sorted terminally differentiated effector memory CD8+ T cells re-expressing CD45RA (CD8+ TEMRA). The source of these receptors is a human donor with Susac syndrome.

The genes are TRBV13 and TRBJ2-4; D gene unclear. There are 15 residues in the CDR3. Trimming pared 4 bases from V and 0 bases from J, leaving 10 bases between. Per the germline V gene, CDR1 is PRHDT and CDR2 is FYEKMQ (reference sequence). This chain's CDR3 is CASSSTVLAKNIQYF. In nucleotides, the CDR3 is TGTGCCAGCAGCTCCACCGTTTTAGCCAAAAACATTCAGTACTTC. Drawing the rest from reference TRBV13 and TRBJ2-4, the complete variable domain is AAGVIQSPRHLIKEKRETATLKCYPIPRHDTVYWYQQGPGQDPQFLISFYEKMQSDKGSIPDRFSAQQFSDYHSELNMSSLELGDSALYFCASSSTVLAKNIQYFGAGTRLSVL.

On this clonotype itself: The DNA is left out, because the CDR3 cannot be placed on it with certainty; the CDR3 is given as TCRdb lists it. J is TRBJ2-2 and V is TRBV9; the D call in the table, TRBD1, was not verified against the DNA. CDR1 is SGDLS and CDR2 is YYNGEE in the germline V gene. Ends included, the CDR3 has 17 residues. CDR3 residues: CASSVARTGVTPGSCFF.

This chain connects TRBV11-2 to TRBJ1-1, with TRBD1 as a possible D gene (5 bases). This CDR3 contains 14 residues. Germline CDR1 is SGHAT and CDR2 is FQNNGV. V was clipped by 5 bases and J by 4 bases, with 14 bases between them. DNA of the CDR3: TGTGCCAGCAGCCAAGGGGAGTCAAGCACTGAAGCTTTCTTT. Its protein product is CASSQGESSTEAFF.

This clonotype came up a few times. The chain couples TRBV6-1 to TRBJ2-3; a weak D match, TRBD1 (6 bases). The CDR3 extends over 14 amino acids. Trimming left V 5 bases short and J 2 bases short, with 11 bases between. Germline V gene lookup returns CDR1 MNHNS and CDR2 SASEGT. CDR3 residues: CASSPTGPTDTQYF. CDR3 coding DNA: TGTGCCAGCAGTCCCACAGGGCCCACAGATACGCAGTATTTT.

The chain has TRBV11-2 and TRBJ2-2; weak D call: TRBD1 (6 bases). CDR3 size: 13 residues. Germline values: CDR1 SGHAT, CDR2 FQNNGV. Trimming shortened V by 2 bases and J by 6 bases, and 7 bases separated the two germline ends. This CDR3 reads CASSLQGSGELFF. In nucleotides, the CDR3 is TGTGCCAGCAGCTTACAGGGGTCCGGGGAGCTGTTTTTT.

This clonotype was picked up a small number of times. This chain joins TRBV29-1 and TRBJ2-7, with 11 bases aligning to TRBD1. Trimming cost V 1 base and J 7 bases; bases outside gene matches: 3. CDR3 length: 13 residues. Germline V lookup: CDR1 SQVTM, CDR2 ANQGSEA. The CDR3 here is CSVEGTGGYEQYF. The CDR3 DNA is TGCAGCGTTGAAGGGACAGGGGGCTATGAGCAGTACTTC.

Regarding this clonotype: Sequence at one end of the junction differs from germline and may be a read error. This chain joins TRBV9 and TRBJ2-2; weak D call: TRBD1 (6 bases). This CDR3 contains 17 residues. CDR1 SGDLS and CDR2 YYNGEE come from the germline V gene. The CDR3 protein is CASCVTRVRGNTGELFF. The CDR3 coding sequence is TGTGCCAGCTGCGTTACTCGGGTCAGGGGTAACACCGGGGAGCTGTTTTTT.

The gene calls are TRBV4-1 and TRBJ2-7, with D perhaps TRBD1 or TRBD2 (5 bases each). With 6 bases removed from V and 0 bases from J, the gap between germline ends came to 9 bases. The CDR3 length is 13 residues. Germline V gene lookup returns CDR1 MGHRA and CDR2 YSYEKL. The CDR3 DNA sequence: TGCGCCAGCAGTTCAGGGAGCTCCTACGAGCAGTACTTC. Translating it yields CASSSGSSYEQYF.

This chain connects TRBV1 to TRBJ2-7; TRBD1 reflects the table's D call only, with no check against the DNA. TRBV1 is marked as a pseudogene. The CDR3 spans 14 residues. Here the CDR3 reads CTSRGPAKVYEQYF. The CDR3, as DNA: TGCACCAGCAGAGGCCCCGCGAAAGTCTACGAGCAGTACTTC.

This chain's CDR3 is CASSQTTGGDEQFF. The CDR3 DNA follows: TGTGCCAGCAGCCAAACTACAGGGGGCGATGAGCAGTTCTTC. The V and J genes are TRBV11-2 and TRBJ2-1; 9 bases align to TRBD1. CDR3 length equals 14 residues. The V gene's germline CDR1 is SGHAT and CDR2 FQNNGV. J lost 8 bases, V lost 5 bases, and 7 bases had no gene match.

This clonotype turned up a few times. The chain employs TRBV7-3 and TRBJ2-2; TRBD2 matches at 11 bases. V shed 3 bases, J shed 4 bases, and the junction held 4 bases outside the gene matches. The germline gives CDR1 SGHTA, CDR2 FQGTGA. The CDR3 extends over 16 amino acids. The DNA for the CDR3 is TGTGCCAGCAGCTTTACTAGCGGGGGATTCACCGGGGAGCTGTTTTTT. Translating it yields CASSFTSGGFTGELFF.

The V gene is TRBV4-3, the J gene TRBJ2-7; 7 nucleotides line up with TRBD1. J gave up 2 bases and V 10 bases, and 23 bases lay outside the gene matches. Per germline, CDR1 LGHNA and CDR2 YSLEER. The CDR3 runs 18 residues. The CDR3 DNA follows: TGCGCCATCCGCATCACCCCCCCCGAGGGGGCGACCACCTACGAGCAGTACTTC. Protein: CAIRITPPEGATTYEQYF.

V gene TRBV5-4 combines with J gene TRBJ1-2; D unresolved. V was pared by 2 bases and J by 5 bases, with 10 bases between. Per germline, CDR1 SGHNT and CDR2 YYREEE (reference sequence). The CDR3 runs 13 residues. The CDR3 DNA reads as TGTGCCAGCAGCTTCCAATCCGAGTATGGCTACACCTTC. It translates to CASSFQSEYGYTF. Supplemented by reference TRBV5-4 and TRBJ1-2, the full variable domain reads ETGVTQSPTHLIKTRGQQVTLRCSSQSGHNTVSWYQQALGQGPQFIFQYYREEENGRGNFPPRFSGLQFPNYSSELNVNALELDDSALYLCASSFQSEYGYTFGSGTRLTVV.

The V call is TRBV4-3, the J call TRBJ1-1, with D perhaps TRBD1 (5 bases). V shed 1 base and J shed 0 bases, with 24 bases lying between them. This CDR3 has 20 amino acids. Germline V gene sequence: CDR1 LGHNA, CDR2 YSLEER. DNA of the CDR3: TGCGCCAGCAGCCAAGGGTTTGGACTGGGGGGAATAAGGGTGAACACTGAAGCTTTCTTT. It codes for CASSQGFGLGGIRVNTEAFF.

This sequence joins TRBV10-3 and TRBJ2-7; possibly TRBD2 for D (7 bases). CDR3 length: 14 residues. V was shortened by 10 bases and J by 0 bases, with 16 bases between the two germline ends. Germline CDR1 and CDR2: ENHRY and SYGVKD. For the CDR3, the DNA is TGTGCCACTGGGGGGCGGGGGACCTCCTACGAGCAGTACTTC. Encoded protein: CATGGRGTSYEQYF.

For the CDR3, the DNA is TGTGCCACCATCGTTACTCGGGACAGGGGGAACACCGGGGAGCTGTTTTTT. It translates to CATIVTRDRGNTGELFF. This chain joins TRBV9 and TRBJ2-2, with TRBD1 matching over 10 bases. V lost 9 bases, J lost 1 base, and 12 bases stayed unmatched. The CDR3 extends over 17 amino acids. Germline lookup yields CDR1 SGDLS and CDR2 YYNGEE. Based on the CDR3 plus reference TRBV9 and TRBJ2-2, the full variable domain is DSGVTQTPKHLITATGQRVTLRCSPRSGDLSVYWYQQSLDQGLQFLIQYYNGEERAKGNILERFSAQQFPDLHSELNLSSLELGDSALYFCATIVTRDRGNTGELFFGEGSRLTVL.

The CDR3 DNA reads as TGTGCCAGCAGCATTGACCCCGGGACGGCAGAAGCTTTCTTT. Protein product: CASSIDPGTAEAFF. The gene calls are TRBV12-3 or TRBV12-4 and TRBJ1-1; the D gene is possibly TRBD1 (5 bases). V was clipped by 6 bases and J by 8 bases, with 19 bases between them. The CDR3 is 14 residues long.

In this sample, this clonotype turned up a few times. The chain links TRBV7-6 to TRBJ1-1, with D maybe TRBD1 (5 bases). This CDR3 has 12 amino acids. V was trimmed by 4 bases and J by 7 bases, leaving 10 bases between them. The germline V gene encodes CDR1 SGHVS and CDR2 FNYEAQ. CDR3 loop: CASSSGGGEAFF. DNA for the CDR3: TGTGCCAGCAGCTCGGGGGGGGGTGAAGCTTTCTTT.

This clonotype rates as large (0.1 to 1%). Written as DNA, the CDR3 is TGTGCCAGCAGCCTCATTTGGGGGGCGAACACTGAAGCTTTCTTT. Protein product: CASSLIWGANTEAFF. V is TRBV5-6 and J is TRBJ1-1; perhaps TRBD1 as D (6 bases). Between the trimmed V and J ends, which lost 4 bases and 1 base, there was a span of 14 bases. Germline lookup yields CDR1 SGHDT and CDR2 YYEEEE. This CDR3 spans 15 amino acids.

The genes are TRBV12-3 or TRBV12-4 and TRBJ2-7, with 8 positions matching TRBD1. V was clipped by 6 bases and J by 1 base; unmatched bases: 14. This CDR3 has 17 amino acids. The DNA for the CDR3 is TGTGCCAGCAGCTTGGCCGGGACAGGAGAAAATTCCTACGAGCAGTACTTC. Protein sequence: CASSLAGTGENSYEQYF.